This T cell receptor (beta chain) is drawn from a study of CD8 T cells in ankylosing spondylitis. Many counts were recorded for this clonotype. By quantitative 5'-RACE with molecular barcodes, the TCR beta libraries were made. TCRdb reanalysed the 5' RACE reads using MiXCR and keeps one entry per CDR3 protein. The sample lists roughly 220,000 distinct CDR3 sequences, about 11% occurring once. Sample: blood, either unsorted or a sorted T cell fraction (not recorded which). This clonotype was obtained from a male donor with ankylosing spondylitis or in good health (not recorded which).

The CDR3 sequence: CASSLRRGADTQYF. In DNA form, the CDR3 reads TGTGCCAGCAGCTTAAGGAGGGGCGCGGATACGCAGTATTTT. The chain employs TRBV7-9 and TRBJ2-3, with a tentative D call TRBD2 (6 bases). The CDR3 is made up of 14 amino acids. Deletions cut 2 bases from V and 6 bases from J, with 12 bases between. Looked up from germline, CDR1 is SEHNR and CDR2 is FQNEAQ (reference sequence).